The clone carrying this T cell receptor beta chain was counted at least ten times. Its cognate antigen is unknown. At one end, the junction sequence differs from germline, possibly due to a read error. Germline V lookup: CDR1 SGHKS, CDR2 YYEKEE (reference sequence). The CDR3 contains 12 residues. From unsorted bulk tissue weighing about 17-30 mg, DNA and RNA were co-extracted. Constant-region priming of 500 to 550 ng total RNA yielded TCR beta cDNA. Each TCR beta library was derived from three nested multiplex PCR rounds that employed slightly modified ARM-PCR. A C-beta reverse primer and TRBV1-TRBV30 forward primers served in each of the first two PCR rounds, at ten to eleven cycles apiece. TCRdb re-called the multiplex PCR reads with MiXCR, one entry per CDR3 protein. The sample has 90,000 to 150,000 distinct CDR3 sequences, around 70% seen once. This sample was included in a study of tumor-infiltrating lymphocytes in primary liver carcinoma. Study context: Patients were both men and women, whose ages ran from 30 to 69 years. Study findings and constraints: Pairs comparing tumor with adjacent tissue or blood overlapped less than pairs drawn from tumor regions.

This receptor was obtained from a woman aged 60-75 years with primary liver carcinoma and hepatitis B virus infection. Sequenced input: tumor-adjacent normal liver tissue. The chain combines TRBV5-5 with TRBJ1-1; no clear D gene. The DNA of the CDR3 is TGTGCCACCAGCGGGGTGACGACTGAAGCTTTCTTT. This gives the protein CATSGVTTEAFF.